The 21 T cell receptor beta chains listed next were all sequenced from one sample in a study of shared clonotypes between healthy human individuals (dated by TCRdb to about 2020). Libraries were made using the immunoSEQ multiplex PCR assay. Here the immuneACCESS table is served through TCRdb, limited to in-frame sequences with V and J called. Missing clones are a known gap in these copies; in checked studies unresolved V genes cover under half, and the rest lacks a known reason. Across this sample there are a few million clones, with around 90% seen only once. Clones ranked in the top ten supply approximately 0.39% of the sample. The sequenced sample was naive CD4+ T cells from PBMCs. The sample's cell subset or site label is to be understood as: CD45RA+ positively selected. The receptors originated from a man aged 18 to 35 in good health. Some clones in this sample may be carry-over from other donors' samples.

This clone was seen a single time. Other DNA sequences in this specimen translate into the identical CDR3. The CDR3: CASSYSTYEQYF. DNA for the CDR3: TGTGCCAGCAGTTACTCCACCTACGAGCAGTACTTC. This chain joins TRBV6-5 and TRBJ2-7, with D uncertain. This CDR3 is 12 amino acids long. Germline lookup yields CDR1 MNHEY and CDR2 SVGAGI. The V end lost 0 bases, the J end lost 2 bases, and 2 bases lay between the germline ends.

Details on this clone: Other DNA sequences in the sample encode the same CDR3. V and J are TRBV7-2 and TRBJ2-7; D remains ambiguous. The germline V gene encodes CDR1 SGHTA and CDR2 FQGNSA. The germline V and J ends were trimmed by 1 base and 1 base, with 8 bases remaining between them. CDR3 length: 14 residues. The CDR3 loop reads CASSLGARSYEQYF. Here the CDR3 DNA reads TGTGCCAGCAGCTTAGGTGCCAGGTCCTACGAGCAGTACTTC.

Concerning this clone: Other DNA sequences in the sample encode the same CDR3. The chain carries TRBV7-9 and TRBJ1-2; 9 bases map to TRBD1. The CDR3 has 14 amino acids. Germline V gene sequence: CDR1 SEHNR, CDR2 FQNEAQ (reference sequence). The J segment lost 2 bases and the V segment lost 5 bases, leaving 3 bases of the junction unmatched. The CDR3 protein is CASSPGQGNYGYTF. The DNA for the CDR3 is TGTGCCAGCAGCCCGGGACAGGGAAACTATGGCTACACCTTC.

The CDR3 bases are TGCGCCAGCAGCCCGTTGACAGACCAAGAGACCCAGTACTTC. Its protein product is CASSPLTDQETQYF. The chain carries TRBV5-1 and TRBJ2-5, with D possibly matching TRBD1 (5 bases). This CDR3 region has 14 residues. Germline V gene data show CDR1 as SGHRS and CDR2 as YFSETQ. V was cut by 4 bases and J by 0 bases, with 10 bases left in between.

The V call is TRBV19, the J call TRBJ2-6; D unclear. Trimming removed 2 bases from V and 4 bases from J, with 3 bases in between. The CDR3 consists of 13 residues. Per the germline V gene, CDR1 is LNHDA and CDR2 is SQIVND (reference sequence). The CDR3 spells CASSILGANVLTF. The CDR3 DNA reads TGTGCCAGTAGTATACTAGGGGCCAACGTCCTGACTTTC.

This clone was observed a few times. Other nucleotide sequences from this sample produce the same CDR3. The J gene is TRBJ2-5, the V gene TRBV5-1, with D unresolved. The ends were cut back, 1 base at V and 2 bases at J, with 3 bases in the middle. Looked up from germline, CDR1 is SGHRS and CDR2 is YFSETQ. The length of the CDR3 is 12 residues. Here the CDR3 reads CASSLTQETQYF. Written as DNA, the CDR3 is TGCGCCAGCAGCTTGACACAAGAGACCCAGTACTTC. The full variable domain, with the rest looked up from reference TRBV5-1 and TRBJ2-5, is KAGVTQTPRYLIKTRGQQVTLSCSPISGHRSVSWYQQTPGQGLQFLFEYFSETQRNKGNFPGRFSGRQFSNSRSEMNVSTLELGDSALYLCASSLTQETQYFGPGTRLLVL.

The chain employs TRBV27 and TRBJ1-2; D unclear. V lost 6 bases to trimming and J lost 2 bases, with 10 bases between them. The CDR3 sequence is 13 residues long. CDR1 MNHEY and CDR2 SMNVEV come from the germline V gene (reference sequence). The CDR3 loop reads CASSVDLNYGYTF. The CDR3 DNA follows: TGTGCCAGCAGCGTCGATCTAAACTATGGCTACACCTTC.

The genes are TRBV29-1 and TRBJ2-6; no clear D. With 5 bases removed from V and 0 bases from J, the gap between germline ends came to 8 bases. CDR1 is SQVTM and CDR2 is ANQGSEA in the germline V gene. The CDR3 contains 14 residues. In nucleotides, the CDR3 is TGCAGCGTTAGGCCGGGCTCTGGGGCCAACGTCCTGACTTTC. Encoded protein: CSVRPGSGANVLTF. The whole variable domain, remainder taken from reference TRBV29-1 and TRBJ2-6, is SAVISQKPSRDICQRGTSLTIQCQVDSQVTMMFWYRQQPGQSLTLIATANQGSEATYESGFVIDKFPISRPNLTFSTLTVSNMSPEDSSIYLCSVRPGSGANVLTFGAGSRLTVL.

The chain joins TRBV19 to TRBJ1-2, with D unresolved. Trimming left V 3 bases short and J 10 bases short, with 15 bases between. The CDR3 covers 13 residues. Germline-derived CDR1 and CDR2 are LNHDA and SQIVND (reference sequence). CDR3 DNA sequence: TGTGCCAGTAGTATTTCTCGACTGCTCGACTACACCTTC. Translating gives CASSISRLLDYTF.

This clone showed up just once. Different DNA sequences within this sample yield the same CDR3. The V call is TRBV18, the J call TRBJ2-5; unclear D gene. CDR3 length equals 13 residues. V shed 3 bases and J shed 2 bases, with 7 bases lying between them. Germline loops: CDR1 KGHSH, CDR2 LQKENI. The CDR3, as DNA: TGTGCCAGCTCACCCCGCGCACAAGAGACCCAGTACTTC. This codes for CASSPRAQETQYF.

Regarding this clone: The sample has other DNA sequences that encode this CDR3 too. The genes are TRBV11-2 and TRBJ2-5; D might be TRBD2 (5 bases). The CDR3 is 13 amino acids. The V gene's germline CDR1 is SGHAT and CDR2 FQNNGV. V was cut by 5 bases and J by 5 bases, with 12 bases left in between. The CDR3 DNA reads TGTGCCAGCAGCCCCCCGGGCGGGGAGACCCAGTACTTC. Protein sequence: CASSPPGGETQYF.

The rearrangement uses TRBV27 and TRBJ1-2; possible D gene TRBD1, 5 bases. V was pared by 4 bases and J by 4 bases, with 16 bases between. CDR1 and CDR2 (germline): MNHEY, SMNVEV (reference sequence). The CDR3 contains 15 residues. The CDR3 sequence: CASSSPEAGSYGYTF. In DNA, the CDR3 is TGTGCCAGCAGTTCCCCCGAAGCAGGGAGCTATGGCTACACCTTC.

The rearrangement joins TRBV6-4 to TRBJ2-7; 10 nucleotides match TRBD2. Germline trimming cut 2 bases from V and 1 base from J; bases unmatched to any gene: 2. CDR1 is MRHNA, CDR2 SNTAGT, per germline. The CDR3 runs 15 residues. CDR3 sequence reads: CASSDLAGASYEQYF. The DNA for the CDR3 is TGTGCCAGCAGTGACCTAGCGGGAGCATCCTACGAGCAGTACTTC.

As for this clone: Other nucleotide sequences in the sample specify the same CDR3. CDR3 in amino acids: CASSQEGGGGETQYF. CDR3 in DNA: TGCGCCAGCAGCCAAGAAGGAGGGGGTGGGGAGACCCAGTACTTC. The chain couples TRBV4-3 to TRBJ2-5, with D perhaps matching TRBD1 or TRBD2 (6 bases each). The CDR3 covers 15 residues. Trimming shortened V by 0 bases and J by 5 bases, and 13 bases separated the two germline ends. CDR1 LGHNA and CDR2 YSLEER come from the germline V gene.

The chain couples TRBV5-8 to TRBJ2-7; 7 positions agree with TRBD2. V gave up 4 bases and J gave up 4 bases; unmatched junction bases: 11. Germline CDR1 SGHTS, CDR2 YDEGEE. CDR3 length: 15 amino acids. CDR3 amino acids: CASSILPVLAYEQYF. In nucleotides, the CDR3 is TGTGCCAGCAGCATACTCCCGGTACTAGCGTACGAGCAGTACTTC.

The gene calls are TRBV4-1 and TRBJ1-2; the D is unclear. This CDR3 comprises 15 residues. V was pared by 0 bases and J by 4 bases, with 12 bases between. Per the germline V gene, CDR1 is MGHRA and CDR2 is YSYEKL. The CDR3 nucleotides are TGCGCCAGCAGCCAAGAGGCATCCTTAAGCTATGGCTACACCTTC. Protein sequence: CASSQEASLSYGYTF.

The genes are TRBV11-2 and TRBJ2-5; 10 nucleotides match TRBD1. Looked up from germline, CDR1 is SGHAT and CDR2 is FQNNGV. V shed 5 bases, J shed 7 bases, and the junction held 4 bases outside the gene matches. The CDR3 totals 13 residues. In DNA, the CDR3 is TGTGCCAGCAGCCCGACAGGGGGCAGGACCCAGTACTTC. This codes for CASSPTGGRTQYF.

The V gene is TRBV5-1, the J gene TRBJ2-3; 7 bases are shared with TRBD2. The CDR3 totals 17 residues. Trimming took 4 bases from V and 4 from J; bases not matched to a gene: 15. Germline V lookup: CDR1 SGHRS, CDR2 YFSETQ. CDR3 DNA sequence: TGCGCCAGCAGCCCAATCTTGGTGGGAGGGCCCCCAGATACGCAGTATTTT. This sequence encodes CASSPILVGGPPDTQYF.

The chain links TRBV19 to TRBJ1-2; 9 bases map to TRBD1. CDR1 and CDR2 from the germline V gene are LNHDA and SQIVND (reference sequence). The CDR3 is made up of 13 amino acids. Unmatched junction bases numbered 5, after V lost 5 bases and J lost 7 bases. CDR3 sequence (DNA): TGTGCCAGTAGTTCCGGACAGGGGAGTGGCTACACCTTC. It encodes CASSSGQGSGYTF.

The CDR3 nucleotides are TGTGCCAGCAGTGATTCACCGGGACTAGCAAGGTACTTC. Amino acid sequence: CASSDSPGLARYF. The V and J genes are TRBV27 and TRBJ2-4; 9 positions match TRBD2. The junction had 11 bases not matched to a gene; V was cut back by 5 bases and J by 15 bases. From germline, CDR1 is MNHEY and CDR2 SMNVEV (reference sequence). The CDR3 loop spans 13 amino acids.

The V and J genes are TRBV28 and TRBJ2-1; 10 nucleotides align to TRBD2. V shed 10 bases, J shed 4 bases, and the junction held 7 bases outside the gene matches. CDR1 MDHEN and CDR2 SYDVKM come from the germline V gene. The CDR3 spans 14 residues. The CDR3 sequence: CAIVRTSGYNEQFF. The CDR3 coding sequence is TGTGCCATAGTTAGGACTAGCGGTTACAATGAGCAGTTCTTC.